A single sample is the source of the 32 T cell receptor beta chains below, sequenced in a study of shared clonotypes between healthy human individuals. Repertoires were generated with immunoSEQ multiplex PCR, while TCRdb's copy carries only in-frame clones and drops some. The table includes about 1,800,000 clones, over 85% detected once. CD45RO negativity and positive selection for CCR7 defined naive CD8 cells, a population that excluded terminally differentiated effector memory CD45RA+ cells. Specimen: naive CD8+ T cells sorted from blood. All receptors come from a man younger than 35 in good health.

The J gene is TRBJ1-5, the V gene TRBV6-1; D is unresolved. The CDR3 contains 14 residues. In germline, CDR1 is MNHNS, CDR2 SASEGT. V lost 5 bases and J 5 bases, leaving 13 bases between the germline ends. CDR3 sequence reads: CASSSDGRYQPQHF. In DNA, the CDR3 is TGTGCCAGCAGTTCGGACGGGAGATATCAGCCCCAGCATTTT.

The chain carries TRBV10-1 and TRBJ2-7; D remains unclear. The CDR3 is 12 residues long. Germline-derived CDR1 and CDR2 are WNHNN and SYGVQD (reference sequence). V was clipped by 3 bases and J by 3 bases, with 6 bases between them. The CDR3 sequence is CASSDGFYEQYF. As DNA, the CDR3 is TGCGCCAGCAGTGATGGGTTCTACGAGCAGTACTTC.

Written as DNA, the CDR3 is TGTGCCAGCGCCTCCCGGGGACAGACCTACACCGGGGAGCTGTTTTTT. This sequence encodes CASASRGQTYTGELFF. The chain couples TRBV7-9 to TRBJ2-2; 7 bases line up with TRBD1. Losses at the gene ends were 8 bases for V and 3 bases for J; bases not matched to a gene: 12. The V gene's germline CDR1 is SEHNR and CDR2 FQNEAQ (reference sequence). The CDR3 has 16 amino acids.

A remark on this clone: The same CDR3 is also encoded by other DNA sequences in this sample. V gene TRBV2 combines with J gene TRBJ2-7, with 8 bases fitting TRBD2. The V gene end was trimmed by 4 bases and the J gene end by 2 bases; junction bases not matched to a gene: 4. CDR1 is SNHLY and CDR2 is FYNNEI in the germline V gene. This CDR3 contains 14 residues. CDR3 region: CASSVAGTTYEQYF. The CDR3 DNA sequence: TGTGCCAGCAGTGTAGCGGGAACAACCTACGAGCAGTACTTC.

The CDR3 region is CASSILDSTDGYTF. The CDR3 region has the DNA TGTGCCAGCAGCATACTGGACAGCACTGATGGCTACACCTTC. J is TRBJ1-2 and V is TRBV6-1, with D possibly TRBD1 on 6 matching bases. V was pared by 6 bases and J by 6 bases, with 17 bases between. The CDR3 has 14 amino acids. Germline loops: CDR1 MNHNS, CDR2 SASEGT.

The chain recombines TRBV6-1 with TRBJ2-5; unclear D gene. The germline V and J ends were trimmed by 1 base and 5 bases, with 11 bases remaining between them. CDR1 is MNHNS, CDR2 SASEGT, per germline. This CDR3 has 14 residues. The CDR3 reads CASSEVGYPETQYF. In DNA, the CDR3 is TGTGCCAGCAGTGAAGTGGGGTATCCGGAGACCCAGTACTTC.

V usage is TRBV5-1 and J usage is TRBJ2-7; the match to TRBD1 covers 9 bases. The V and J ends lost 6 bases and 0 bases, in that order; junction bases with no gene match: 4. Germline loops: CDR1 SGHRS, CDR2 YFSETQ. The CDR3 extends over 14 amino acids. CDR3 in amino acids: CASNPQGASYEQYF. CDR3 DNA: TGCGCCAGCAACCCACAGGGGGCCTCCTACGAGCAGTACTTC.

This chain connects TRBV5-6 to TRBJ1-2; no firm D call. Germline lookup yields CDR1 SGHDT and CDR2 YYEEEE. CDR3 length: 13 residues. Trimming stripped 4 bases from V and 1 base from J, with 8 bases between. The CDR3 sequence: CASSPAGNYGYTF. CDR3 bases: TGTGCCAGCAGCCCAGCGGGTAACTATGGCTACACCTTC.

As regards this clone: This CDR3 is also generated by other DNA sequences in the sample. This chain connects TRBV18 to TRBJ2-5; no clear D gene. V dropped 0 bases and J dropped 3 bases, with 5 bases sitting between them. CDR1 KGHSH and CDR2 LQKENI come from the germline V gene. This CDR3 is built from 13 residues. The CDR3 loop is CASSPPREETQYF. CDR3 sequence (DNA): TGTGCCAGCTCACCACCTCGGGAAGAGACCCAGTACTTC.

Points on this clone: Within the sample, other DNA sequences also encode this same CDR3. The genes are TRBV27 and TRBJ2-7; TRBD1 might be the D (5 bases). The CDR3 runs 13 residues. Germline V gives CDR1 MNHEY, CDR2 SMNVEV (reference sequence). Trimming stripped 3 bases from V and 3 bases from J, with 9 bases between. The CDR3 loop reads CASSLGQSYEQYF. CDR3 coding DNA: TGTGCCAGCAGTTTGGGGCAGAGCTACGAGCAGTACTTC.

CDR3 residues: CASSEWGGGTDTQYF. The CDR3 coding sequence is TGTGCCAGCAGTGAGTGGGGAGGAGGCACAGATACGCAGTATTTT. The gene calls are TRBV6-4 and TRBJ2-3; D perhaps matches TRBD2 (6 bases). Germline V lookup: CDR1 MRHNA, CDR2 SNTAGT. Trimming removed 3 bases at V and 1 base at J, with 11 bases between. The CDR3 loop spans 15 amino acids.

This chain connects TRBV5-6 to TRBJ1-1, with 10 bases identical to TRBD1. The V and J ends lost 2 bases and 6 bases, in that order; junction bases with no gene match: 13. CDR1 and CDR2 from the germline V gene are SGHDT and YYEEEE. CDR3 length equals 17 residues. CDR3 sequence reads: CASSFFLSGQGVSEAFF. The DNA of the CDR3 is TGTGCCAGCAGCTTCTTTCTCTCAGGACAGGGGGTTTCTGAAGCTTTCTTT.

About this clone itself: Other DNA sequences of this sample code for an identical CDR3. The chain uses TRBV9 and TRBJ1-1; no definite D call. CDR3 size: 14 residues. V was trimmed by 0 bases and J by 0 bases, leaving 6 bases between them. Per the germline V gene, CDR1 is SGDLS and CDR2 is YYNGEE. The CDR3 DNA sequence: TGTGCCAGCAGCGTAGGGAGTATGAACACTGAAGCTTTCTTT. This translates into CASSVGSMNTEAFF.

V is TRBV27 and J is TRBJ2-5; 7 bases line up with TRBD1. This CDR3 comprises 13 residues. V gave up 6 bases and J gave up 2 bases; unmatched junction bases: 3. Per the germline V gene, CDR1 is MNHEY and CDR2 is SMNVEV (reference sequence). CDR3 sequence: CASRRTGQETQYF. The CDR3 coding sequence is TGTGCCAGCAGGCGGACAGGTCAAGAGACCCAGTACTTC.

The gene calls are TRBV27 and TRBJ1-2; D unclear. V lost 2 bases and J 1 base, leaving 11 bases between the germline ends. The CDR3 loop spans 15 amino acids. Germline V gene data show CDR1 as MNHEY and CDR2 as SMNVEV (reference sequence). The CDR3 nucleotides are TGTGCCAGCAGTTTAGTCGGGAACCTTAACTATGGCTACACCTTC. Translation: CASSLVGNLNYGYTF.

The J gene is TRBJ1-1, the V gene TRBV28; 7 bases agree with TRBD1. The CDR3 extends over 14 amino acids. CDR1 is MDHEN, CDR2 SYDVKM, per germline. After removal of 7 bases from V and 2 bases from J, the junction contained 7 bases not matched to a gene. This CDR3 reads CASIPRGGNTEAFF. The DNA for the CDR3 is TGTGCCAGCATCCCCAGGGGGGGAAACACTGAAGCTTTCTTT.

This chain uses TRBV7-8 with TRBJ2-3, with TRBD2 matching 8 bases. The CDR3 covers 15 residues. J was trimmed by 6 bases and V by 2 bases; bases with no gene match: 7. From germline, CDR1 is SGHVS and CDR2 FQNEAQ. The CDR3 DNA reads TGTGCCAGCAGCTTATTAGCGGGATTAGGGGATACGCAGTATTTT. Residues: CASSLLAGLGDTQYF.

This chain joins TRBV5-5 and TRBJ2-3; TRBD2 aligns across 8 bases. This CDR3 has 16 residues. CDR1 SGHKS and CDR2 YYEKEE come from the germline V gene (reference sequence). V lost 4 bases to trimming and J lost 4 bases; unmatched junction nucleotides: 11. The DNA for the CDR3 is TGTGCCAGCAGCCGACTCGGACTAGCAGGCCCAGATACGCAGTATTTT. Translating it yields CASSRLGLAGPDTQYF.

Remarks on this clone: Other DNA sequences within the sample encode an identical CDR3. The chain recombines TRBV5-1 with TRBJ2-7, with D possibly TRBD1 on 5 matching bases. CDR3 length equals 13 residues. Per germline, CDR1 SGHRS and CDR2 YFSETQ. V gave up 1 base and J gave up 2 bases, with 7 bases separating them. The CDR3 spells CASSLTGTYEQYF. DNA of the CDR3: TGCGCCAGCAGCTTGACAGGTACCTACGAGCAGTACTTC.

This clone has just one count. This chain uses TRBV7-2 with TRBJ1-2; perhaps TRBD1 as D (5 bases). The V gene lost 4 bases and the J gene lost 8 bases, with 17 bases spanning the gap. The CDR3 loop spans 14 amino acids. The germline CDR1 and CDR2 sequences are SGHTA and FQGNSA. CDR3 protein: CASSSFTGVEGYTF. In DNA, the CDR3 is TGTGCCAGCAGCTCGTTCACAGGAGTGGAGGGCTACACCTTC.

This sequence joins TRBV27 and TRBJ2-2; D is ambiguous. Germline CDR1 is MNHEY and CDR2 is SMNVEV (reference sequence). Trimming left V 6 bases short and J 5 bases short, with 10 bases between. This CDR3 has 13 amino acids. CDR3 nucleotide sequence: TGTGCCAGCAGCTTAGAAGGAACCGGGGAGCTGTTTTTT. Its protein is CASSLEGTGELFF.

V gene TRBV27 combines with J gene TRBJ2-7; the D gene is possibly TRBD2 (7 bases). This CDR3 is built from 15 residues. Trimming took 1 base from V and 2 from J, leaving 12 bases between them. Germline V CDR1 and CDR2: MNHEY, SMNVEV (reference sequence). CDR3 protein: CASSLWAGAAYEQYF. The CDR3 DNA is TGTGCCAGCAGTTTATGGGCGGGGGCGGCCTACGAGCAGTACTTC.

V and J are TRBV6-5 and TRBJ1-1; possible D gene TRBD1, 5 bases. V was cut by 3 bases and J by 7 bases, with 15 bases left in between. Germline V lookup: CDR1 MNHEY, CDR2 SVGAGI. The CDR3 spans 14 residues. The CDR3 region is CASSYRAGVGEAFF. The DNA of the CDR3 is TGTGCCAGCAGTTATCGGGCGGGGGTCGGTGAAGCTTTCTTT.

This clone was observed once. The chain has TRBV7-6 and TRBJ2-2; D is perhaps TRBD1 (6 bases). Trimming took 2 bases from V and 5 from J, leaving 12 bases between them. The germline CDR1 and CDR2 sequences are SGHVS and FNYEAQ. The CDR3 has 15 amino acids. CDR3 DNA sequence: TGTGCCAGCAGCTTATGGGGGCAGGGGACCGGGGAGCTGTTTTTT. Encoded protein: CASSLWGQGTGELFF. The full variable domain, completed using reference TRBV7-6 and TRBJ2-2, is GAGVSQSPRYKVTKRGQDVALRCDPISGHVSLYWYRQALGQGPEFLTYFNYEAQQDKSGLPNDRFSAERPEGSISTLTIQRTEQRDSAMYRCASSLWGQGTGELFFGEGSRLTVL.

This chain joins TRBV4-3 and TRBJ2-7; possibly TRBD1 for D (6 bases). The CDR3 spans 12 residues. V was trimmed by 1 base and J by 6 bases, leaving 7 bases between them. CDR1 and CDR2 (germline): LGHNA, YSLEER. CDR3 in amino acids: CASSQVRGEQYF. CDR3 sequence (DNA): TGCGCCAGCAGCCAAGTCAGGGGCGAGCAGTACTTC.

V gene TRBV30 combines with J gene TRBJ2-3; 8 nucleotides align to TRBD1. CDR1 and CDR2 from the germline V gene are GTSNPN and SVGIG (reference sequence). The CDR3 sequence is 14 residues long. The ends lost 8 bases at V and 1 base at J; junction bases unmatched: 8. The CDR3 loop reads CAGWTGYGTDTQYF. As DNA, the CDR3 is TGTGCCGGTTGGACAGGGTATGGCACAGATACGCAGTATTTT. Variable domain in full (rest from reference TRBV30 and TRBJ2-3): SQTIHQWPATLVQPVGSPLSLECTVEGTSNPNLYWYRQAAGRGLQLLFYSVGIGQISSEVPQNLSASRPQDRQFILSSKKLLLSDSGFYLCAGWTGYGTDTQYFGPGTRLTVL.

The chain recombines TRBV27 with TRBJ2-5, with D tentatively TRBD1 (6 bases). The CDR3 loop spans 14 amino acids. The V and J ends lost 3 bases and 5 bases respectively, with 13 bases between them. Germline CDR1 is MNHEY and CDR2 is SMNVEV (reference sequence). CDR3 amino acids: CASSFLGADETQYF. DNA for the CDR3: TGTGCCAGCAGTTTTCTGGGGGCGGATGAGACCCAGTACTTC.

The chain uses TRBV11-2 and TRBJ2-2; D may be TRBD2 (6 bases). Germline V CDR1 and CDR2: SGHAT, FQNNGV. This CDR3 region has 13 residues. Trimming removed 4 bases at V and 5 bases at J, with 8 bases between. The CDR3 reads CASSSGVTGELFF. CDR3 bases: TGTGCCAGCAGCTCGGGAGTAACCGGGGAGCTGTTTTTT.

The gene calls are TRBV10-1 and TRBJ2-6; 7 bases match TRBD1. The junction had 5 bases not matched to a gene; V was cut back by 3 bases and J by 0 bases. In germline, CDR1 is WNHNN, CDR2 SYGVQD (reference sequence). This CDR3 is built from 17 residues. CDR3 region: CASSEGTAYSGANVLTF. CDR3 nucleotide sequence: TGCGCCAGCAGTGAAGGGACAGCTTACTCTGGGGCCAACGTCCTGACTTTC.

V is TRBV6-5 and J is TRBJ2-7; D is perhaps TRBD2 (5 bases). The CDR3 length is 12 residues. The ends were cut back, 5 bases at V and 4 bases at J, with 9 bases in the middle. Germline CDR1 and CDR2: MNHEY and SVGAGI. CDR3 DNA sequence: TGTGCCAGCAGTCCCGACTATTACGAGCAGTACTTC. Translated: CASSPDYYEQYF.

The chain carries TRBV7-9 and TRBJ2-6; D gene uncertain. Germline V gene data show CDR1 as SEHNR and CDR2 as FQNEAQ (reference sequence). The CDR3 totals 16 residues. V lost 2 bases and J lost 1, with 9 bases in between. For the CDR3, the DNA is TGTGCCAGCAGCTTACCGTCTCAGTCTGGGGCCAACGTCCTGACTTTC. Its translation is CASSLPSQSGANVLTF.

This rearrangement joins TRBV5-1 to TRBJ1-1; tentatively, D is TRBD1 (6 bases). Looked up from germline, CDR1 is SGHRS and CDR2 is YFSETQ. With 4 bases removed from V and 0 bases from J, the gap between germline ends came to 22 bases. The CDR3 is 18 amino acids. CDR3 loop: CASSDYEGFTGMNTEAFF. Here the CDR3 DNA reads TGCGCCAGCAGCGATTATGAGGGATTTACAGGGATGAACACTGAAGCTTTCTTT. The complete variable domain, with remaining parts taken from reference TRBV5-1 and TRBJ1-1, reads KAGVTQTPRYLIKTRGQQVTLSCSPISGHRSVSWYQQTPGQGLQFLFEYFSETQRNKGNFPGRFSGRQFSNSRSEMNVSTLELGDSALYLCASSDYEGFTGMNTEAFFGQGTRLTVV.